This is a list of T cell receptor beta chains from one sample in a study of a mutant IDH1 vaccine in newly diagnosed glioma. The assay was immunoSEQ multiplex PCR, and TCRdb's table has in-frame clones only and misses some. Seen here are fewer than 50,000 clones, roughly 92% observed once, and the top ten hold approximately 20%. This material consisted of PBMCs, taken from a glioma patient treated with radiotherapy, temozolomide or both. These receptors came from a man between 18 and 35 years old with glioma. Both conserved end residues are part of each CDR3. A D gene is named only where the DNA matches it firmly. Not every row has a clone size; where given, it reads once, few, many or a size class.

J gene: TRBJ1-6
D gene: NA
clone size: NA
V gene: TRBV7-2
CDR3 DNA: TGTGCCAGCAGCCCCAAGAGCTCCTATAATTCACCCCTCCACTTT
CDR3 protein: CASSPKSSYNSPLHF

J gene: TRBJ1-6
D gene: NA
clone size: NA
V gene: TRBV10-2
CDR3 DNA: TGCGCCAGCCGGAGGGACTATAATTCACCCCTCCACTTT
CDR3 protein: CASRRDYNSPLHF

J gene: TRBJ2-1
D gene: TRBD2
clone size: NA
V gene: TRBV29-1
CDR3 DNA: TGCAGCGTTGAAAGGGGAAAGCGGGATAAGCAGTTCTTC
CDR3 protein: CSVERGKRDKQFF

J gene: TRBJ1-1
D gene: NA
clone size: NA
V gene: TRBV28
CDR3 DNA: TGTGCCAGCACCACAGGAACACTGAGAGCTTTCTTT
CDR3 protein: CASTTGTLRAFF

J gene: TRBJ1-5
D gene: TRBD1
clone size: NA
V gene: TRBV28
CDR3 DNA: TGTGCCAGCAGTCCGGACAGGGGTTATCAGCCCCAGCATTTT
CDR3 protein: CASSPDRGYQPQHF

J gene: TRBJ2-7
D gene: NA
clone size: NA
V gene: TRBV7-9
CDR3 DNA: TGTGCCAGCAGCTTAGCGCGGGACAACTCCTACGAGCAGTACTTC
CDR3 protein: CASSLARDNSYEQYF

J gene: TRBJ1-1
D gene: TRBD1
clone size: NA
V gene: TRBV18
CDR3 DNA: TGTGCCAGCTCACCACGCCTCGTGGGACAGAGTTACACTGAAGCTTTCTTT
CDR3 protein: CASSPRLVGQSYTEAFF

J gene: TRBJ1-5
D gene: NA
clone size: NA
V gene: TRBV5-6
CDR3 DNA: TGTGCCAGCAGCCACAGGATCTCACCCGGGCAGCCCCAGCATTTT
CDR3 protein: CASSHRISPGQPQHF

J gene: TRBJ1-2
D gene: NA
clone size: NA
V gene: TRBV30
CDR3 DNA: TGTGCCTGGAGTGTACTCAGCCCCGGGAATGGCTACACCTTC
CDR3 protein: CAWSVLSPGNGYTF

J gene: TRBJ2-7
D gene: NA
clone size: NA
V gene: TRBV19
CDR3 DNA: TGTGCCAGTTCCCCATGGACCGGCGGAGGGTACGAGCAGTACTTC
CDR3 protein: CASSPWTGGGYEQYF

J gene: TRBJ2-3
D gene: NA
clone size: once
V gene: TRBV28
CDR3 DNA: TGTGCCAGCAGTTCCGCAGGAGGACCATCAGATACGCAGTATTTT
CDR3 protein: CASSSAGGPSDTQYF

J gene: TRBJ2-7
D gene: NA
clone size: NA
V gene: TRBV5-6
CDR3 DNA: TGTGCCAGCAGCTTACAGGCCAGCCTTAGCTACGAGCAGTACTTC
CDR3 protein: CASSLQASLSYEQYF

J gene: TRBJ1-5
D gene: NA
clone size: few
V gene: TRBV6-1
CDR3 DNA: TGTGCCAGCAGTGAAGAGGCAATCAGTCAGCCCCAGCATTTT
CDR3 protein: CASSEEAISQPQHF

J gene: TRBJ2-7
D gene: TRBD1
clone size: NA
V gene: TRBV14
CDR3 DNA: TGTGCCAGCAGCCAAGGGGACAGTTATGGAGCGTTCTACGAGCAGTACTTC
CDR3 protein: CASSQGDSYGAFYEQYF

J gene: TRBJ1-2
D gene: NA
clone size: NA
V gene: TRBV29-1
CDR3 DNA: TGCAGCGTTAATTCCGCGCAGGGTAGTGGCTACACCTTC
CDR3 protein: CSVNSAQGSGYTF

J gene: TRBJ1-1
D gene: TRBD1
clone size: once
V gene: TRBV5-1
CDR3 DNA: TGCGCCAGCAGCTCTGGGACAGGGGGGACTGAAGCTTTCTTT
CDR3 protein: CASSSGTGGTEAFF

J gene: TRBJ1-1
D gene: TRBD1
clone size: NA
V gene: TRBV4-3
CDR3 DNA: TGCGCCAGCAGCCAAGGGACTCCCAGGGGGCGCGCGGAGAGCACTGAAGCTTTCTTT
CDR3 protein: CASSQGTPRGRAESTEAFF

J gene: TRBJ1-5
D gene: TRBD1
clone size: NA
V gene: TRBV27
CDR3 DNA: TGTGCCAGCAGCTCCGCAGGGGGTCAGCCCCAGCATTTT
CDR3 protein: CASSSAGGQPQHF